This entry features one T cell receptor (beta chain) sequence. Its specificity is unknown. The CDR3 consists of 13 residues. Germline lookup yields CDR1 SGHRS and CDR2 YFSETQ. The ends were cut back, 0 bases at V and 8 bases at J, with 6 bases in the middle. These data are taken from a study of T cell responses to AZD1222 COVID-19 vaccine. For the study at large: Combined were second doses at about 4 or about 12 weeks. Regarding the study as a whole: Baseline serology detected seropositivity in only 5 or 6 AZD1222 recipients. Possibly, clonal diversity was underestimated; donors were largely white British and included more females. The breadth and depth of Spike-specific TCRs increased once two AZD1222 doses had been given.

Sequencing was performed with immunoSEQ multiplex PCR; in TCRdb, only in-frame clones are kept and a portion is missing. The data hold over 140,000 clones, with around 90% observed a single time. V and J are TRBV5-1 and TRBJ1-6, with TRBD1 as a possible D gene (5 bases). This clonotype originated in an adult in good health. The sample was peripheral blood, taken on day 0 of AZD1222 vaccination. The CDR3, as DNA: TGCGCCAGCAGCTTGGGGGGCCATTCACCCCTCCACTTT. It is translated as CASSLGGHSPLHF.